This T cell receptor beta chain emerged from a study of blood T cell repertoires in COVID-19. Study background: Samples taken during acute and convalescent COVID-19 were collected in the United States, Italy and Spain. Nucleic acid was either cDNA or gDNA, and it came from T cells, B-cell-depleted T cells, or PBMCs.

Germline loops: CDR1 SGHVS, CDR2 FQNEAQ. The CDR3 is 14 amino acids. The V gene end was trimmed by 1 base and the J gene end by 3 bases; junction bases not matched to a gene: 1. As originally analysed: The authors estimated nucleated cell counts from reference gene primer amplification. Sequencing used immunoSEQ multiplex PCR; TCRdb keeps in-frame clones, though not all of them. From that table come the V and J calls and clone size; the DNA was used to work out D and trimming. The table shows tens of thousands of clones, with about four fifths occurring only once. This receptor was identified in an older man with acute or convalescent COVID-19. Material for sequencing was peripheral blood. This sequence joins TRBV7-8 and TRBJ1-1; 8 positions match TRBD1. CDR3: CASSLGRGHTEAFF. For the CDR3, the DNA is TGTGCCAGCAGCTTAGGCAGGGGGCACACTGAAGCTTTCTTT.